This section outlines one T cell receptor beta chain sequence together with its context. The data are from a study of long-term antiretroviral therapy in people with HIV. An immunoSEQ assay, version v3.0, was performed at survey level. Profiled with immunoSEQ multiplex PCR; TCRdb holds only in-frame clones, not every one. The sample has 23,000 or so clones, around four fifths seen once. Deletions cut 10 bases from V and 5 bases from J, with 9 bases between. The CDR3 contains 11 residues. Germline V gene sequence: CDR1 MDHEN, CDR2 SYDVKM. The receptor comes from a man aged 50 or older with HIV. The material was unsorted PBMCs, obtained 0.4 years after starting antiretroviral therapy. The chain uses TRBV28 and TRBJ2-1; possible D gene TRBD2, 5 bases. CDR3 loop: CATRENNEQFF. Written as DNA, the CDR3 is TGTGCCACTAGGGAGAACAATGAGCAGTTCTTC.